The sequence of this T cell receptor beta chain was determined in a study of CD8 T cells in Susac syndrome. Whole-study results and caveats: An acknowledgment was made by the study that its TCR sequencing and HLA analysis involved relatively few individuals.

RNA, at about 0.45 to 1 ug, was reverse transcribed with random hexamers. TCRdb reanalysed the immunoSEQ multiplex PCR reads using MiXCR and keeps one entry per CDR3 protein. The sample includes approximately 190,000 distinct CDR3 sequences, around 95% of them seen just once. About this clonotype: Its specificity is not known.

This CDR3 has 13 amino acids. Trimming pared 6 bases from V and 3 bases from J, leaving 12 bases between. Sequenced: CD8+ T cells from PBMCs. The chain uses TRBV12-3 or TRBV12-4 and TRBJ2-7; D remains ambiguous. This TCR was sampled from a human donor with Susac syndrome. CDR3 sequence: CASRLTSNYEQYF. The CDR3 nucleotides are TGTGCCAGCAGACTGACAAGCAACTACGAGCAGTACTTC.